The 25 T cell receptor beta chains reported below all come from one sample, sequenced in a study of blood T cell repertoires in COVID-19. Sequencing was performed with immunoSEQ multiplex PCR; in TCRdb, only in-frame clones are kept and a portion is missing. The repertoire consists of approximately 98,000 clones, with less than 85% occurring once and the leading ten covering about 1.8%. Specimen: peripheral blood. The origin of the receptors is a woman aged 40 to 50 with acute or convalescent COVID-19.

This chain's CDR3 is CASSPISGVNTGELFF. The CDR3 nucleotides are TGTGCCAGCAGCCCTATTAGCGGGGTTAACACCGGGGAGCTGTTTTTT. This chain connects TRBV11-2 to TRBJ2-2; 8 nucleotides line up with TRBD2. This CDR3 spans 16 amino acids. Germline V gene data show CDR1 as SGHAT and CDR2 as FQNNGV. J gave up 2 bases and V 5 bases, and 7 bases lay outside the gene matches.

This chain links TRBV7-7 with TRBJ2-5; 15 nucleotides line up with TRBD2. The CDR3 runs 15 residues. CDR1 SSHAT and CDR2 FNYEAQ come from the germline V gene (reference sequence). V lost 4 bases to trimming and J lost 5 bases; unmatched junction nucleotides: 2. CDR3 loop: CASSSGTSGGETQYF. For the CDR3, the DNA is TGTGCCAGCAGCTCCGGGACTAGCGGGGGGGAGACCCAGTACTTC.

The V call is TRBV28, the J call TRBJ1-6; tentatively, D is TRBD1 (5 bases). V gave up 2 bases and J gave up 6 bases, with 8 bases separating them. Germline V gives CDR1 MDHEN, CDR2 SYDVKM. This CDR3 contains 14 residues. CDR3 sequence (DNA): TGTGCCAGCAGTTTAGTACAGGCTAATTCACCCCTCCACTTT. This sequence encodes CASSLVQANSPLHF.

The chain has TRBV6-2 or TRBV6-3 and TRBJ1-6; perhaps TRBD1 as D (6 bases). This CDR3 contains 14 residues. Germline V gene sequence: CDR1 MNHEY, CDR2 SVGEGT. V lost 6 bases to trimming and J lost 9 bases, with 15 bases between them. CDR3 bases: TGTGCCAGCAGCCAACAGGGATCTAGTTCACCCCTCCACTTT. It specifies CASSQQGSSSPLHF.

This clone has just one count. This chain connects TRBV19 to TRBJ1-1, with 8 bases lining up with TRBD1. V was pared by 5 bases and J by 4 bases, with 9 bases of the junction left unmatched. CDR3 length: 15 residues. Germline CDR1 and CDR2: LNHDA and SQIVND (reference sequence). The CDR3 here is CASSDQGAPGTEAFF. The CDR3 DNA sequence: TGTGCCAGTAGTGACCAGGGGGCGCCGGGCACTGAAGCTTTCTTT.

The chain employs TRBV9 and TRBJ1-4; 9 nucleotides match TRBD1. The CDR3 loop spans 15 amino acids. V lost 4 bases and J lost 4; bases outside the gene matches: 5. CDR1 and CDR2 (germline): SGDLS, YYNGEE. CDR3 DNA: TGTGCCAGCAGCCCCCAGACAGGGGGTAATGAAAAACTGTTTTTT. This sequence encodes CASSPQTGGNEKLFF.

This chain uses TRBV29-1 with TRBJ2-3; 8 bases align to TRBD1. This CDR3 is built from 15 residues. Per the germline V gene, CDR1 is SQVTM and CDR2 is ANQGSEA. Losses at the gene ends were 4 bases for V and 1 base for J; bases not matched to a gene: 7. CDR3 DNA: TGCAGCGTTGCGTCAGGGGGCTGGGGCACAGATACGCAGTATTTT. Its translation is CSVASGGWGTDTQYF.

V gene TRBV6-6 combines with J gene TRBJ1-1, with no clear D. The germline V and J ends were trimmed by 3 bases and 6 bases, with 20 bases remaining between them. CDR1 is MNHNY and CDR2 is SVGAGI in the germline V gene (reference sequence). This CDR3 contains 16 residues. The CDR3 bases are TGTGCCAGCAGTTATCTGGGCAGACCCGGCGGGGCTGAAGCTTTCTTT. Protein sequence: CASSYLGRPGGAEAFF.

This clone was counted between two and nine times. The V and J genes are TRBV7-8 and TRBJ2-5, with a tentative D call TRBD1 (7 bases). This CDR3 is 16 amino acids long. CDR1 and CDR2 from the germline V gene are SGHVS and FQNEAQ. Trimming cost V 5 bases and J 1 base, with 17 bases left between them. The CDR3 DNA is TGTGCCAGCAGCCTTCGACAGGGAGGTAGCCAAGAGACCCAGTACTTC. It encodes CASSLRQGGSQETQYF. The full variable domain, rest sourced from reference TRBV7-8 and TRBJ2-5, is GAGVSQSPRYKVAKRGQDVALRCDPISGHVSLFWYQQALGQGPEFLTYFQNEAQLDKSGLPSDRFFAERPEGSVSTLKIQRTQQEDSAVYLCASSLRQGGSQETQYFGPGTRLLVL.

The chain employs TRBV7-9 and TRBJ1-2, with D hard to call. CDR1 and CDR2 from the germline V gene are SEHNR and FQNEAQ (reference sequence). Trimming cost V 1 base and J 6 bases, with 12 bases left between them. The CDR3 covers 14 residues. The CDR3 sequence: CASSLGPEMDGYTF. Here the CDR3 DNA reads TGTGCCAGCAGCTTAGGGCCGGAGATGGATGGCTACACCTTC.

DNA for the CDR3: TGTGCCAGCAGCCTAGGGACAGGGAGAGGCCAAGAGACCCAGTACTTC. Encoded protein: CASSLGTGRGQETQYF. The chain is built from TRBV7-3 and TRBJ2-5, with 9 bases identical to TRBD1. With V trimmed by 5 bases and J by 1 base, 8 bases remained unmatched. CDR3 size: 16 residues. Germline assignment: CDR1 SGHTA and CDR2 FQGTGA.

This clone was recorded at least ten times. The V gene is TRBV4-1, the J gene TRBJ1-5, with D perhaps TRBD1 (5 bases). CDR1 MGHRA and CDR2 YSYEKL come from the germline V gene. The CDR3 covers 13 residues. Trimming removed 2 bases at V and 16 bases at J, with 18 bases between. CDR3 in DNA: TGCGCCAGCAGCCAAACGACAGCGTCTCCGGAACATTTT. It yields the protein CASSQTTASPEHF.

This chain connects TRBV3-1 (or the pseudogene TRBV3-2) to TRBJ2-2; a possible D gene is TRBD2 (5 bases). Germline V CDR1 and CDR2: LGHDT, YNNKEL (reference sequence). This CDR3 comprises 13 residues. The germline V and J ends were trimmed by 0 bases and 7 bases, with 6 bases remaining between them. CDR3 in DNA: TGTGCCAGCAGCCAAGAAGGGAGCGGGGAGCTGTTTTTT. This sequence encodes CASSQEGSGELFF.

The chain links TRBV12-3 or TRBV12-4 to TRBJ2-2, with a weak D call TRBD1 (5 bases). V dropped 5 bases and J dropped 9 bases, with 10 bases sitting between them. The CDR3 extends over 12 amino acids. DNA for the CDR3: TGTGCCAGCAGTAGACAGATCCGGGAGCTGTTTTTT. Protein: CASSRQIRELFF.

CDR3 protein: CASSADRDTEAFF. CDR3 nucleotides: TGTGCCAGCAGTGCCGACAGGGACACTGAAGCTTTCTTT. V is TRBV2 and J is TRBJ1-1; 7 bases are shared with TRBD1. Germline lookup yields CDR1 SNHLY and CDR2 FYNNEI. V shed 4 bases and J 3 bases; nucleotides not matched to a gene: 2. This CDR3 comprises 13 residues.

This clone showed up many times. In DNA form, the CDR3 reads TGTGCCAGCTCAGCTACGGACAGGGATCAGCCCCAGCATTTT. As protein: CASSATDRDQPQHF. The chain employs TRBV18 and TRBJ1-5; 8 positions match TRBD1. The V gene end was trimmed by 5 bases and the J gene end by 5 bases; junction bases not matched to a gene: 5. The CDR3 spans 14 residues. CDR1 is KGHSH, CDR2 LQKENI, per germline.

This chain uses TRBV5-4 with TRBJ1-2; TRBD1 agrees at 8 bases. The CDR3 runs to 14 residues. Per germline, CDR1 SGHNT and CDR2 YYREEE (reference sequence). V shed 4 bases, J shed 4 bases, and the junction held 6 bases outside the gene matches. The chain's CDR3 is CASSIGQGGYGYTF. The CDR3 bases are TGTGCCAGCAGCATCGGACAGGGAGGCTATGGCTACACCTTC.

V and J are TRBV11-2 and TRBJ1-6; D gene ambiguous. Germline V gene sequence: CDR1 SGHAT, CDR2 FQNNGV. Trimming removed 4 bases at V and 6 bases at J, with 19 bases between. There are 17 residues in the CDR3. The CDR3: CASSSQTSEGANSPLHF. CDR3 nucleotides: TGTGCCAGCAGCTCTCAGACTAGTGAGGGAGCTAATTCACCCCTCCACTTT.

The rearrangement links TRBV30 to TRBJ1-1; D unresolved. The V end was cut by 3 bases, the J end by 0 bases, with 11 bases between. Germline CDR1 is GTSNPN and CDR2 is SVGIG (reference sequence). The CDR3 sequence is 14 residues long. The CDR3 protein is CAWRRATMNTEAFF. The CDR3 nucleotides read TGTGCCTGGAGGAGGGCCACAATGAACACTGAAGCTTTCTTT.

The chain couples TRBV15 to TRBJ1-3; no reliable D call. V was pared by 0 bases and J by 8 bases, with 11 bases between. The germline V gene has CDR1 LNHNV and CDR2 YYDKDF (reference sequence). CDR3 length: 14 amino acids. For the CDR3, the DNA is TGTGCCACCAGCAGAGACGATCGAGTAGACACCATATATTTT. It codes for CATSRDDRVDTIYF.

This clone is a singleton in its sample. The chain links TRBV27 to TRBJ2-7; tentative D call: TRBD1 (6 bases). Germline V CDR1 and CDR2: MNHEY, SMNVEV (reference sequence). CDR3 length equals 12 residues. Trimming left V 4 bases short and J 6 bases short, with 10 bases between. The CDR3 DNA is TGTGCCAGCAGTTCCAGAGGGGGCGAGCAGTACTTC. It is translated as CASSSRGGEQYF.

The chain carries TRBV6-4 and TRBJ2-5; 8 bases align to TRBD2. The V and J ends lost 2 bases and 5 bases, in that order; junction bases with no gene match: 10. Germline loops: CDR1 MRHNA, CDR2 SNTAGT. There are 16 residues in the CDR3. The DNA for the CDR3 is TGTGCCAGCAGTGACGAGGGTGGTAGCGGGGTTGAGACCCAGTACTTC. Amino acids: CASSDEGGSGVETQYF.

This clone was seen once. V and J are TRBV1 and TRBJ2-1; the table's D gene call, TRBD2, was not cross checked with the DNA. TRBV1 is listed as a pseudogene. CDR3 size: 18 residues. CDR3 sequence (DNA): TGCACCAGCAGCCCGTCTTCGACTAGCGGGGGGGGAACCAATGAGCAGTTCTTC. Protein sequence: CTSSPSSTSGGGTNEQFF.

This clone has a handful of counts. The chain combines TRBV10-3 with TRBJ1-2, with TRBD1 identical over 9 bases. CDR3 length equals 14 residues. The germline V gene has CDR1 ENHRY and CDR2 SYGVKD. V was clipped by 9 bases and J by 4 bases; unmatched bases: 9. CDR3 loop: CAIAAGQGTYGYTF. The CDR3 coding sequence is TGTGCCATAGCCGCGGGACAGGGAACCTATGGCTACACCTTC.

The rearrangement uses TRBV29-1 and TRBJ2-5; possible D gene TRBD1, 5 bases. Per the germline V gene, CDR1 is SQVTM and CDR2 is ANQGSEA. V lost 1 base to trimming and J lost 2 bases, with 8 bases between them. The CDR3 is 13 residues long. The CDR3 spells CSVEAGWQETQYF. The CDR3, as DNA: TGCAGCGTTGAAGCAGGGTGGCAAGAGACCCAGTACTTC.